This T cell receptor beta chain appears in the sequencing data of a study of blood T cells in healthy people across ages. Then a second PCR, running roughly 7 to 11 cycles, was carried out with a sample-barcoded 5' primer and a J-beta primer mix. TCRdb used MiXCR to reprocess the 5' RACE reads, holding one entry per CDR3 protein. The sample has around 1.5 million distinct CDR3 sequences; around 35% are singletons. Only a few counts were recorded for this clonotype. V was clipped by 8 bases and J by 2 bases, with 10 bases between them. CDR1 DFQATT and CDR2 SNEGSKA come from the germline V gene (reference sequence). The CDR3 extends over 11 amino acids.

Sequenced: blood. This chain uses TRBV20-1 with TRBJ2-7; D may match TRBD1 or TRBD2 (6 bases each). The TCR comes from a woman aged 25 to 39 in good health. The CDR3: CSWGATYEQYF. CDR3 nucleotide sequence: TGCAGTTGGGGGGCCACCTACGAGCAGTACTTC.